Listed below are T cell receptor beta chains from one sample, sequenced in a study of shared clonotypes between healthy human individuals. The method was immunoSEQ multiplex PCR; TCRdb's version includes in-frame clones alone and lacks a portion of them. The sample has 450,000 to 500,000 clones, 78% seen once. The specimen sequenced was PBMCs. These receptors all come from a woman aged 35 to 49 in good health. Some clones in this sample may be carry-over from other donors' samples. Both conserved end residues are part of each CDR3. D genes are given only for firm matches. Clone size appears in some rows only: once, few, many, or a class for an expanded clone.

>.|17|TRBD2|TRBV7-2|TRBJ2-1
CASSLGRSGRGYNEQFF
TGTGCCAGCAGCTTAGGGCGTAGCGGGAGGGGGTACAATGAGCAGTTCTTC
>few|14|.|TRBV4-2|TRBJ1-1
CASSQDRTGTKAFF
TGTGCCAGCAGCCAAGATCGTACAGGAACGAAAGCTTTCTTT
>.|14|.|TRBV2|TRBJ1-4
CASHITGFGEKLFF
TGTGCCAGCCATATTACAGGGTTCGGTGAAAAACTGTTTTTT
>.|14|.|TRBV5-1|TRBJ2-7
CASSLGDRAYEQYF
TGCGCCAGCAGCTTGGGGGACCGCGCCTACGAGCAGTACTTC
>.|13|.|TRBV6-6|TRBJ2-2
CASNQGSTGELFF
TGTGCCAGCAACCAGGGGAGCACCGGGGAGCTGTTTTTT
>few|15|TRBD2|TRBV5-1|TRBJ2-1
CASSLGLAGVDEQFF
TGCGCCAGCAGCTTGGGGCTAGCGGGAGTGGATGAGCAGTTCTTC
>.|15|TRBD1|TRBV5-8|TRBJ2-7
CASSRPRTGYYEQYF
TGTGCCAGCAGCCGACCCCGGACAGGGTACTACGAGCAGTACTTC
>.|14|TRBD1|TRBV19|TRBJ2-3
CASTRQGRTDTQYF
TGTGCCAGTACCCGACAGGGAAGGACAGATACGCAGTATTTT
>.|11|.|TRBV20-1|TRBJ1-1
CSARVTTEAFF
TGCAGTGCTAGAGTGACAACTGAAGCTTTCTTT
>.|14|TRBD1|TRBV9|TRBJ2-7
CASSPSTGTYEQYF
TGTGCCAGCAGCCCCTCGACAGGGACCTACGAGCAGTACTTC
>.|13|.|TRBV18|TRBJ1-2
CASSPVQADGYTF
TGTGCCAGCTCACCGGTCCAGGCCGATGGCTACACCTTC
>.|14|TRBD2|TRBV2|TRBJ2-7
CASSGTSGSSEQYF
TGTGCCAGCAGTGGGACTAGCGGGAGCAGCGAGCAGTACTTC
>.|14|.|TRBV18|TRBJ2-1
CASSPQSAHNEQFF
TGTGCCAGCTCACCACAGTCCGCTCACAATGAGCAGTTCTTC
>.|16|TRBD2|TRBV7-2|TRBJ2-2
CASSLRGGRNTGELFF
TGTGCCAGCAGCTTAAGGGGAGGGCGTAACACCGGGGAGCTGTTTTTT
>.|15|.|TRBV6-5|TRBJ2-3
CASSYERSSTDTQYF
TGTGCCAGCAGTTACGAGCGGAGTAGCACAGATACGCAGTATTTT
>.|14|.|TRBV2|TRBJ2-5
CASSEGDGQETQYF
TGTGCCAGCAGTGAAGGAGACGGCCAAGAGACCCAGTACTTC
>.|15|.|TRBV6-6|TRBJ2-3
CASSSGTSSTDTQYF
TGTGCCAGCAGTTCCGGGACTTCCAGCACAGATACGCAGTATTTT
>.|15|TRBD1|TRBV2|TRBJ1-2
CASTEGTGVGYGYTF
TGTGCCAGCACCGAGGGGACAGGGGTCGGCTATGGCTACACCTTC
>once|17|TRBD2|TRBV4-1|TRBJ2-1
CASSQEGRLASYNEQFF
TGCGCCAGCAGCCAAGAGGGTAGACTAGCAAGCTACAATGAGCAGTTCTTC
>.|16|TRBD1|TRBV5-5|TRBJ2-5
CASSLEAGTGLLTQYF
TGTGCCAGCAGCTTGGAGGCTGGGACAGGGTTATTGACCCAGTACTTC
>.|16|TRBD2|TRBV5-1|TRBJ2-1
CASSTSSSGGYNEQFF
TGCGCCAGCAGCACCAGTTCCAGCGGGGGTTACAATGAGCAGTTCTTC
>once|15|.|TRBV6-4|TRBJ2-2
CASSVQAEGTGELFF
TGTGCCAGCAGTGTACAGGCGGAAGGGACCGGGGAGCTGTTTTTT
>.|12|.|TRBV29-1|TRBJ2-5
CSVGLEVETQYF
TGCAGCGTTGGGTTAGAGGTAGAGACCCAGTACTTC
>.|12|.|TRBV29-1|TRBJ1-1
CSAIPMNTEAFF
TGCAGCGCTATCCCAATGAACACTGAAGCTTTCTTT
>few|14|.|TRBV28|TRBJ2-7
CASSPTRHSNEQYF
TGTGCCAGCAGTCCCACACGACACTCCAACGAGCAGTACTTC
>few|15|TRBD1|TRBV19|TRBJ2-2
CASSWTGGVTGELFF
TGTGCCAGTAGTTGGACAGGGGGCGTCACCGGGGAGCTGTTTTTT
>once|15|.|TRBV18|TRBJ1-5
CASSPEQFSNQPQHF
TGTGCCAGCTCACCCGAACAGTTTAGCAATCAGCCCCAGCATTTT
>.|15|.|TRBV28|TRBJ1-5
CASRPHGGGNQPQHF
TGTGCCAGCAGACCACACGGGGGGGGGAATCAGCCCCAGCATTTT